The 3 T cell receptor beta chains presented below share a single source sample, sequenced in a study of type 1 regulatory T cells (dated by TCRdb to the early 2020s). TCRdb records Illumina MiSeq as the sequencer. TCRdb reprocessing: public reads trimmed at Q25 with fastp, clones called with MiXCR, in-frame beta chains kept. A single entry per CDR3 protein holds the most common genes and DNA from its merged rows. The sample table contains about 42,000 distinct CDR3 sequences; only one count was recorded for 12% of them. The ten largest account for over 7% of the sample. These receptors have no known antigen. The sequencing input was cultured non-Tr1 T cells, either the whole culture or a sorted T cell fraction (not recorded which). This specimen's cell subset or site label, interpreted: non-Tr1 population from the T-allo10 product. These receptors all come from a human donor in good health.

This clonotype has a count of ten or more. CDR3 nucleotides: TGCGCCAGCAGCTTTGGCACGGCAACTGAAGCTTTCTTT. Protein sequence: CASSFGTATEAFF. The chain is built from TRBV5-1 and TRBJ1-1; no definite D call. The germline gives CDR1 SGHRS, CDR2 YFSETQ. With 2 bases removed from V and 5 bases from J, the gap between germline ends came to 10 bases. The CDR3 consists of 13 residues.

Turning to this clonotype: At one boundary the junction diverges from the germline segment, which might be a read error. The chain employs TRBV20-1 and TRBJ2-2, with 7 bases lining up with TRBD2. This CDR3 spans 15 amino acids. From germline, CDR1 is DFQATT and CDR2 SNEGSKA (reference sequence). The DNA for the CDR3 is TGCAGTGCCCTTAGCGGGCAATGGAACACCGGGGAGCCGTTTTTT. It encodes CSALSGQWNTGEPFF.

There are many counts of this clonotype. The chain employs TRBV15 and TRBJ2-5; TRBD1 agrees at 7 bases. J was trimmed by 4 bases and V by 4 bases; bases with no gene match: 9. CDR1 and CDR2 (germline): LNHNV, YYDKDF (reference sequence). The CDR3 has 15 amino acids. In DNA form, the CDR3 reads TGTGCCACCAGCACGGGACAGCTACTGCGAGAGACCCAGTACTTC. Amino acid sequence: CATSTGQLLRETQYF.